This section outlines one T cell receptor (beta chain) sequence together with its context. Its antigen is undetermined. The sample comes from a study of OX40 agonist ivuxolimab in advanced cancers. Study overall: It was permissible to have had prior anti-PD-1, anti-PD-L1 or anti-CTLA-4 therapy, and under 45% had some. One patient with hepatocellular carcinoma and two with cutaneous melanoma, three in all, had partial responses. Overall study results and limits: At doses 0.1 to 3.0 mg/kg, CD4+ and CD8+ clones expanded. Relatively little clonal expansion, among the lowest observed, appeared in partial responders at 0.1-3.0 mg/kg.

CDR3 length equals 13 residues. CDR1 is MNHEY and CDR2 is SMNVEV in the germline V gene (reference sequence). V lost 2 bases and J lost 6, with 10 bases in between. Assay used: immunoSEQ multiplex PCR; TCRdb lists only in-frame clones, some missing. The top ten hold 0.27% of the sample, which has fewer than 130,000 clones, roughly 89% seen once. Sequencing was performed on CD4+ or CD8+ T cells sorted from blood, taken in a trial of the OX40 agonist ivuxolimab. The sequence was obtained from an adult with an advanced solid tumor such as melanoma, head and neck, liver or kidney cancer. The V and J genes are TRBV27 and TRBJ1-1; no clear D. In DNA form, the CDR3 reads TGTGCCAGCAGTTTAGTCTACGACGCTGAAGCTTTCTTT. Encoded protein: CASSLVYDAEAFF.